This TCR beta chain was found in a study of T cell repertoires in ileal Crohn's disease. Study-level background: M0 samples are biopsies from inflamed ileum in the resection specimen. Findings and limits, study-wide: Endoscopic recurrence occurred in every patient whose clonality exceeded 26.8%.

Sample time point: inflamed ileum from the surgical specimen. As regards this clone: Its target is unknown.

The method was immunoSEQ multiplex PCR; TCRdb's version includes in-frame clones alone and lacks a portion of them. Of fewer than 20,000 clones in the sample, roughly nine tenths are singletons; the top ten hold 6.5% to 7.5%. Material: ileal tissue. The source of this sequence is an adult with Crohn's disease.

The CDR3 spells CASSQDLGGASTNEKLFF. The CDR3 nucleotides are TGCGCCAGCAGCCAAGATCTGGGCGGCGCCTCAACTAATGAAAAACTGTTTTTT. V and J are TRBV4-3 and TRBJ1-4; D remains ambiguous. This CDR3 contains 18 residues. V was trimmed by 0 bases and J by 0 bases, leaving 14 bases between them. Germline CDR1 is LGHNA and CDR2 is YSLEER.